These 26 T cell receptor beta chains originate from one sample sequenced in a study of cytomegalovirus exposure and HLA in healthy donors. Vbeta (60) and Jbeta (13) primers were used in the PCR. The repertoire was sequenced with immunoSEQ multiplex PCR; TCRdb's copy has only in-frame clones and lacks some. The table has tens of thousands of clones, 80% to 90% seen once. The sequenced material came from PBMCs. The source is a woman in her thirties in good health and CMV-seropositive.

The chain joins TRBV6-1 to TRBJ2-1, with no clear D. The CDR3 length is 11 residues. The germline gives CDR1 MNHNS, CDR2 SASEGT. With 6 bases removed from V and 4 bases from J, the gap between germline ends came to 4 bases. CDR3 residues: CASREYNEQFF. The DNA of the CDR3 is TGTGCCAGCAGAGAGTACAATGAGCAGTTCTTC.

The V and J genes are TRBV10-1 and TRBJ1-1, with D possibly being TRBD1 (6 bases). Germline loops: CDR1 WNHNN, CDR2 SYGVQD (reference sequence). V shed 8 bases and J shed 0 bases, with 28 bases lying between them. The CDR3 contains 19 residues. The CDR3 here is CASWGRGRVFRLMNTEAFF. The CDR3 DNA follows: TGCGCCAGCTGGGGGCGGGGGCGAGTCTTTCGTCTCATGAACACTGAAGCTTTCTTT.

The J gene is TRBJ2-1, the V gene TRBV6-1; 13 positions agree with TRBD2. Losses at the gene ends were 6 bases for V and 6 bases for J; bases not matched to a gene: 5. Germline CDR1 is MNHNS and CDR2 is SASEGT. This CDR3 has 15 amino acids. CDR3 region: CASRTLAGGANEQFF. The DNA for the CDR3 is TGTGCCAGCAGGACACTAGCGGGAGGGGCCAATGAGCAGTTCTTC.

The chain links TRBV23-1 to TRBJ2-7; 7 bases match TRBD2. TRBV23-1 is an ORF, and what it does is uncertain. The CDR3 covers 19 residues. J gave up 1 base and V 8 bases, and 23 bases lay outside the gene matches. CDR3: CASVGCSSDWREPSYEQYF. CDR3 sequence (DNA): TGCGCCAGCGTAGGATGTTCGTCGGATTGGCGGGAGCCATCCTACGAGCAGTACTTC.

This CDR3 reads CASSEVLAGIGEQFF. The CDR3 DNA is TGTGCCAGCAGTGAAGTACTAGCGGGCATAGGTGAGCAGTTCTTC. The chain links TRBV6-1 to TRBJ2-1; 9 bases match TRBD2. The germline CDR1 and CDR2 sequences are MNHNS and SASEGT. The CDR3 spans 15 residues. V trimming: 1 base; J trimming: 9 bases; junction bases outside the gene matches: 7.

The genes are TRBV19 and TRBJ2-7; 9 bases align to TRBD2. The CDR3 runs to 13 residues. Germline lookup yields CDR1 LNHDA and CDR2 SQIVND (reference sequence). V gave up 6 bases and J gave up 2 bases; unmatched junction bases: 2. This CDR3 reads CASRGGRAYEQYF. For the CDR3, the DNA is TGTGCCAGTAGGGGCGGGAGGGCCTACGAGCAGTACTTC.

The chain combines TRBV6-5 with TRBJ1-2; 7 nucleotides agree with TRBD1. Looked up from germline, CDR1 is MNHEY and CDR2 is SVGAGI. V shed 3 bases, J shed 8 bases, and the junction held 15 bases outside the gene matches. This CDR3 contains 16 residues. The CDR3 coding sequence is TGTGCCAGCAGTTATTCCCCGACAGGGAGCTTGAGGGGCTACACCTTC. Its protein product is CASSYSPTGSLRGYTF.

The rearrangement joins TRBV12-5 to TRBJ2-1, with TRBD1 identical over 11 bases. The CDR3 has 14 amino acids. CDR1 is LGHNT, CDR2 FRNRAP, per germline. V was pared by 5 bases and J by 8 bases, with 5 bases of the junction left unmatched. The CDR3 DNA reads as TGTGCTAGTGGTCCGGGACAGGGGGTTGATGAGCAGTTCTTC. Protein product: CASGPGQGVDEQFF.

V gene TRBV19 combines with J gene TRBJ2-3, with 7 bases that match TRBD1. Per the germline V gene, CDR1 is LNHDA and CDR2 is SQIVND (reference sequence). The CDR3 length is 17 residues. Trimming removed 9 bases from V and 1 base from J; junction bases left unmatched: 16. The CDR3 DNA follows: TGTGCCAGAAAAGACGATGGACAGGCCGAACGCACAGATACGCAGTATTTT. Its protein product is CARKDDGQAERTDTQYF.

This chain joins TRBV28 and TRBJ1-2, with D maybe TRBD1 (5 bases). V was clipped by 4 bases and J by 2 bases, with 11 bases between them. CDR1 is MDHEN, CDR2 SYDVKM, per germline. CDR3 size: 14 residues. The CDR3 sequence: CASSSRQRNYGYTF. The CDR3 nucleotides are TGTGCCAGCAGTTCCCGACAGAGAAACTATGGCTACACCTTC.

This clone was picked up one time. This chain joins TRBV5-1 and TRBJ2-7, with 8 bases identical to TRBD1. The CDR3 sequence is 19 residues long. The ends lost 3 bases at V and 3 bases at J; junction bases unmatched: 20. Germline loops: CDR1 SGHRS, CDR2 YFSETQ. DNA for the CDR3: TGCGCCAGCAGCTGGACGAACGGGACAGGTCCTATCTTATTCTACGAGCAGTACTTC. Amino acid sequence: CASSWTNGTGPILFYEQYF.

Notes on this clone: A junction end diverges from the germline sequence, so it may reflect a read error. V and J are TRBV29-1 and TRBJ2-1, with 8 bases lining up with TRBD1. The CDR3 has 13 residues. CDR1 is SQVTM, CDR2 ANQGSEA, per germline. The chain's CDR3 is CSVGTGNYDEQFF. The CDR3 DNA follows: TGCAGCGTTGGGACAGGGAACTACGATGAGCAGTTCTTC.

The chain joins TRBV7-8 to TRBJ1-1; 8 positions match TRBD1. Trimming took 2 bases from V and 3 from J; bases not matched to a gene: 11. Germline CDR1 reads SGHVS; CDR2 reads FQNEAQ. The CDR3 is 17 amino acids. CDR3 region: CASSLPFMTGADTEAFF. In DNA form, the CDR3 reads TGTGCCAGCAGCTTACCATTTATGACAGGGGCGGACACTGAAGCTTTCTTT.

The CDR3 sequence: CASSSQTEAREQFF. The CDR3 coding sequence is TGTGCCAGCAGCTCCCAAACAGAAGCACGGGAGCAGTTCTTC. The chain carries TRBV7-9 and TRBJ2-1; no reliable D call. Germline loops: CDR1 SEHNR, CDR2 FQNEAQ (reference sequence). CDR3 length: 14 amino acids. Trimming took 4 bases from V and 10 from J, leaving 17 bases between them.

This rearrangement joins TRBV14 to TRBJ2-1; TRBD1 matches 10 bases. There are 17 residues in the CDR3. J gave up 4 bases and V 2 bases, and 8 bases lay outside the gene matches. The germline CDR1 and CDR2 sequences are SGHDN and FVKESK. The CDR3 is CASSQRLGQGGYNEQFF. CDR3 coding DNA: TGTGCCAGCAGCCAACGGCTAGGACAGGGGGGTTACAATGAGCAGTTCTTC.

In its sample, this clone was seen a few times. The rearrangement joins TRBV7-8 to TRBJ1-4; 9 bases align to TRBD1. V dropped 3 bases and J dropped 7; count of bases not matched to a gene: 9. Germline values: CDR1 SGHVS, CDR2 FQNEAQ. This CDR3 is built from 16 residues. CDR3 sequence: CASSFQSWTGVEKLFF. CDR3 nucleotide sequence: TGTGCCAGCAGCTTTCAATCTTGGACAGGGGTTGAAAAACTGTTTTTT.

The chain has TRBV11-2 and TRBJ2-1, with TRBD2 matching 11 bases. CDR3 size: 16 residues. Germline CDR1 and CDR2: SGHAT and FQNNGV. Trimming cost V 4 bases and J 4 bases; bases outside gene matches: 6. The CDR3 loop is CASSSRLAGIYNEQFF. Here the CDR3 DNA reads TGTGCCAGCAGCTCCCGACTAGCGGGAATTTACAATGAGCAGTTCTTC.

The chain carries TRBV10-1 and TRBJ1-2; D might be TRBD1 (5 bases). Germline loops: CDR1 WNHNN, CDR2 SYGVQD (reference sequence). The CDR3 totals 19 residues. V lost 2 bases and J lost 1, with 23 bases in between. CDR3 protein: CASSEGAAASDASNYGYTF. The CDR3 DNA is TGCGCCAGCAGTGAGGGGGCTGCAGCTTCGGATGCAAGTAACTATGGCTACACCTTC.

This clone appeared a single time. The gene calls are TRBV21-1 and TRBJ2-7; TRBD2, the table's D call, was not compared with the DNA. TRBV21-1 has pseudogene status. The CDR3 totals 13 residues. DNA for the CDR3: TGTGCCAGCAGAGAGGAGCAGCGTAACGAGCAGTACTTC. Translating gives CASREEQRNEQYF.

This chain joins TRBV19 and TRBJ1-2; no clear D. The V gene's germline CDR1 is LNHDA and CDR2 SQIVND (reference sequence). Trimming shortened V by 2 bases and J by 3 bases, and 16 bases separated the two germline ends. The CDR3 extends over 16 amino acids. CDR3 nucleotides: TGTGCCAGTAGTATATCCCCCTCGAGGAGGGACTATGGCTACACCTTC. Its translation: CASSISPSRRDYGYTF.

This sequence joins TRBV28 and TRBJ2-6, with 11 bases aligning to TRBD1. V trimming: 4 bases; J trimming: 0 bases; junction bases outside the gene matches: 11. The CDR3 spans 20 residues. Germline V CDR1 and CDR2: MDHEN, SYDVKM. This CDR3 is CASSSRPGTGGFSGANVLTF. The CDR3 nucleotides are TGTGCCAGCAGTTCCCGACCCGGGACAGGGGGTTTCTCTGGGGCCAACGTCCTGACTTTC.

The CDR3 loop is CASSSLGTGEDYEQYF. CDR3 nucleotide sequence: TGCGCCAGCAGCTCACTAGGTACAGGGGAGGACTACGAGCAGTACTTC. V gene TRBV5-1 combines with J gene TRBJ2-7; D is perhaps TRBD1 (7 bases). V was clipped by 3 bases and J by 3 bases, with 19 bases between them. This CDR3 has 16 amino acids. Germline-derived CDR1 and CDR2 are SGHRS and YFSETQ.

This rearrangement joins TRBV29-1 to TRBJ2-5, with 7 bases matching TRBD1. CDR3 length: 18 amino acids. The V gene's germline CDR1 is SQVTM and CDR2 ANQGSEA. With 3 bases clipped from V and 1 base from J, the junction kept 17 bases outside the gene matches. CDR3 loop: CSVEVGTEILLTQETQYF. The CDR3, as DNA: TGCAGCGTTGAGGTAGGGACAGAGATTCTACTAACCCAAGAGACCCAGTACTTC.

CDR3 DNA: TGTGCCACCAGCAGAGATGGCGGGACAGGATGGTTGGATACGCAGTATTTT. The encoded protein is CATSRDGGTGWLDTQYF. The chain links TRBV15 to TRBJ2-3; TRBD1 matches 8 bases. Germline V lookup: CDR1 LNHNV, CDR2 YYDKDF (reference sequence). Unmatched junction bases numbered 11, after V lost 0 bases and J lost 6 bases. CDR3 length equals 17 residues.

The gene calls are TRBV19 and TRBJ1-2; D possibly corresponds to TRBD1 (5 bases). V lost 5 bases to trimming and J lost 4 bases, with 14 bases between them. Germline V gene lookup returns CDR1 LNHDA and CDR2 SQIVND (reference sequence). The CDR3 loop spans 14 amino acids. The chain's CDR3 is CASSQPGLSYGYTF. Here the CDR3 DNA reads TGTGCCAGTAGTCAACCGGGACTAAGCTATGGCTACACCTTC.

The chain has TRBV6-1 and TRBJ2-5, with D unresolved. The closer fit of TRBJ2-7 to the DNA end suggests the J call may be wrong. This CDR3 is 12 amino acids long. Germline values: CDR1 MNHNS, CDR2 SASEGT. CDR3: CASSEARYEQYF. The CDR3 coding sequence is TGTGCCAGCAGTGAAGCGCGTTACGAGCAGTACTTC.